This passage covers 20 T cell receptor beta chains from one sample sequenced in a study of shared clonotypes between healthy human individuals. Some clones are missing from TCRdb's copy, which holds only in-frame ones; the method was immunoSEQ multiplex PCR. Of around 550,000 clones listed, about 95% were seen once; the top ten hold over 0.095%. CD45RO-negative CD8 cells positively selected for CCR7 made up the naive population, which excluded terminally differentiated effector memory CD45RA+ cells. The sequencing input was naive CD8+ T cells sorted from blood. These TCRs come from a woman in her 30s in good health.

This clone has a single count. V and J are TRBV13 and TRBJ2-7; 14 bases are shared with TRBD2. The length of the CDR3 is 16 residues. Looked up from germline, CDR1 is PRHDT and CDR2 is FYEKMQ (reference sequence). J lost 7 bases, V lost 11 bases, and 16 bases had no gene match. This CDR3 is CASGTSGSLAPWEQYF. The CDR3 DNA sequence: TGTGCCTCAGGGACTAGCGGGAGTCTTGCTCCATGGGAGCAGTACTTC.

The rearrangement joins TRBV6-1 to TRBJ2-7; 7 bases are shared with TRBD2. Germline V gene lookup returns CDR1 MNHNS and CDR2 SASEGT. The V segment lost 4 bases and the J segment 2 bases; nucleotides outside the gene matches: 5. The CDR3 is made up of 14 amino acids. The chain's CDR3 is CASSAASGAYEQYF. The CDR3 DNA is TGTGCCAGCAGTGCGGCTAGCGGAGCCTACGAGCAGTACTTC.

Details on this clone: Different DNA sequences within this sample yield the same CDR3. This rearrangement joins TRBV9 to TRBJ1-3; D is undetermined. V was cut by 3 bases and J by 3 bases, with 4 bases left in between. The CDR3 runs to 12 residues. The germline V gene encodes CDR1 SGDLS and CDR2 YYNGEE. In DNA form, the CDR3 reads TGTGCCAGCAGCGGGGATGGAAACACCATATATTTT. Translation gives CASSGDGNTIYF.

The V call is TRBV19, the J call TRBJ2-2; no clear D gene. V lost 10 bases and J lost 7, with 13 bases in between. Germline V CDR1 and CDR2: LNHDA, SQIVND (reference sequence). The CDR3 totals 12 residues. The CDR3: CAIDSPVGELFF. CDR3 DNA: TGTGCCATAGATTCACCGGTCGGGGAGCTGTTTTTT.

The V and J genes are TRBV28 and TRBJ2-2; 7 nucleotides match TRBD2. CDR3 length: 13 residues. The junction had 1 base not matched to a gene; V was cut back by 8 bases and J by 1 base. The germline V gene has CDR1 MDHEN and CDR2 SYDVKM. CDR3 in DNA: TGTGCCAGCGGCGGGGGGAACACCGGGGAGCTGTTTTTT. Its translation is CASGGGNTGELFF.

The genes are TRBV29-1 and TRBJ2-1; TRBD2 matches at 7 bases. V dropped 5 bases and J dropped 1; count of bases not matched to a gene: 8. Germline CDR1 SQVTM, CDR2 ANQGSEA. This CDR3 has 15 amino acids. The CDR3 spells CSVPGGSPSYNEQFF. DNA of the CDR3: TGCAGCGTTCCGGGCGGGAGTCCTTCCTACAATGAGCAGTTCTTC.

Only one count was recorded for this clone. This sequence joins TRBV13 and TRBJ2-7, with 11 bases matching TRBD2. This CDR3 spans 16 amino acids. With 0 bases clipped from V and 3 bases from J, the junction kept 4 bases outside the gene matches. Germline V gene data show CDR1 as PRHDT and CDR2 as FYEKMQ (reference sequence). The CDR3 DNA reads TGTGCCAGCAGCTTAGGGACTAGCGGGGAATACTACGAGCAGTACTTC. The encoded protein is CASSLGTSGEYYEQYF.

Worth noting for this clone: Other DNA sequences in the sample encode the same CDR3. The rearrangement links TRBV28 to TRBJ1-1, with D hard to call. Per the germline V gene, CDR1 is MDHEN and CDR2 is SYDVKM. V lost 3 bases, J lost 0 bases, and 2 bases lay in between. The CDR3 spans 12 residues. CDR3 amino acids: CASSLMNTEAFF. The CDR3 DNA is TGTGCCAGCAGTTTGATGAACACTGAAGCTTTCTTT.

J is TRBJ2-7 and V is TRBV5-1; D may be TRBD2 (6 bases). CDR1 is SGHRS and CDR2 is YFSETQ in the germline V gene. The CDR3 is 15 amino acids. The ends were cut back, 4 bases at V and 6 bases at J, with 20 bases in the middle. CDR3 coding DNA: TGCGCCAGCAGCACGAATCCGGGAGTAGGTAGCGAGCAGTACTTC. Amino acid sequence: CASSTNPGVGSEQYF.

The rearrangement uses TRBV6-1 and TRBJ2-7; 9 nucleotides match TRBD2. The CDR3 is 14 amino acids. The junction had 4 bases not matched to a gene; V was cut back by 4 bases and J by 3 bases. The germline CDR1 and CDR2 sequences are MNHNS and SASEGT. CDR3 nucleotide sequence: TGTGCCAGCAGTGGCGGAGCGGGAGGCTACGAGCAGTACTTC. It is translated as CASSGGAGGYEQYF.

The V call is TRBV7-9, the J call TRBJ2-7, with TRBD2 matching over 8 bases. V was clipped by 4 bases and J by 4 bases; unmatched bases: 3. The length of the CDR3 is 13 residues. Germline-derived CDR1 and CDR2 are SEHNR and FQNEAQ (reference sequence). The CDR3: CASSSSGLYEQYF. CDR3 bases: TGTGCCAGCAGCTCTAGCGGGCTTTACGAGCAGTACTTC.

V usage is TRBV27 and J usage is TRBJ2-7; no clear D gene. Germline V gene lookup returns CDR1 MNHEY and CDR2 SMNVEV (reference sequence). Trimming stripped 3 bases from V and 5 bases from J, with 8 bases between. The CDR3 covers 12 residues. CDR3 nucleotide sequence: TGTGCCAGCAGTTTTCTTTCACACGAGCAGTACTTC. As protein: CASSFLSHEQYF.

The V call is TRBV27, the J call TRBJ1-4; D unclear. Trimming stripped 0 bases from V and 2 bases from J, with 7 bases between. Germline V lookup: CDR1 MNHEY, CDR2 SMNVEV (reference sequence). The CDR3 is made up of 15 amino acids. The CDR3 bases are TGTGCCAGCAGTTTATCGATCACTACTAATGAAAAACTGTTTTTT. Its translation is CASSLSITTNEKLFF.

The CDR3 is CASSSPGRGDSPLHF. CDR3 DNA sequence: TGCGCCAGCAGCAGTCCGGGACGGGGTGATTCACCCCTCCACTTT. The chain is built from TRBV4-1 and TRBJ1-6; maybe TRBD1 (5 bases). Trimming removed 5 bases at V and 8 bases at J, with 16 bases between. The germline V gene has CDR1 MGHRA and CDR2 YSYEKL. This CDR3 comprises 15 residues.

CDR3 in amino acids: CASSIGGGRYNEQFF. The CDR3, as DNA: TGTGCCAGTAGTATAGGTGGCGGGAGGTATAATGAGCAGTTCTTC. The V call is TRBV19, the J call TRBJ2-1, with 8 bases aligning to TRBD2. CDR3 length equals 15 residues. Germline CDR1 and CDR2: LNHDA and SQIVND (reference sequence). V was pared by 1 base and J by 7 bases, with 6 bases of the junction left unmatched. Variable domain in full (rest from reference TRBV19 and TRBJ2-1): DGGITQSPKYLFRKEGQNVTLSCEQNLNHDAMYWYRQDPGQGLRLIYYSQIVNDFQKGDIAEGYSVSREKKESFPLTVTSAQKNPTAFYLCASSIGGGRYNEQFFGPGTRLTVL.

The rearrangement joins TRBV9 to TRBJ1-2; D possibly corresponds to TRBD1 (6 bases). V gave up 4 bases and J gave up 1 base, with 14 bases separating them. CDR3 length equals 15 residues. The germline V gene encodes CDR1 SGDLS and CDR2 YYNGEE. As DNA, the CDR3 is TGTGCCAGCAGCTCGAGTCAGGGGCATAACTATGGCTACACCTTC. Amino acids: CASSSSQGHNYGYTF.

V is TRBV4-1 and J is TRBJ2-1, with TRBD2 matching over 10 bases. Germline lookup yields CDR1 MGHRA and CDR2 YSYEKL. The V segment lost 7 bases and the J segment 4 bases; nucleotides outside the gene matches: 7. The CDR3 consists of 15 residues. In DNA, the CDR3 is TGCGCCAGCAAAAAAGCGGGAGGGCTATACAATGAGCAGTTCTTC. Translated, it gives CASKKAGGLYNEQFF.

V is TRBV19 and J is TRBJ2-7; TRBD2 agrees at 10 bases. Unmatched junction bases numbered 4, after V lost 6 bases and J lost 2 bases. Looked up from germline, CDR1 is LNHDA and CDR2 is SQIVND (reference sequence). CDR3 length: 14 residues. The CDR3 bases are TGTGCCAGTAGCGCAGGACTAGCGGCCTACGAGCAGTACTTC. This translates into CASSAGLAAYEQYF.

V usage is TRBV4-1 and J usage is TRBJ2-5; 7 nucleotides match TRBD2. The V gene's germline CDR1 is MGHRA and CDR2 YSYEKL. Trimming at V came to 0 bases and at J to 5 bases, leaving 6 bases not matched to a gene. This CDR3 spans 15 amino acids. The CDR3 DNA reads as TGCGCCAGCAGCCAAGAGGAGGGAGGGCCCGAGACCCAGTACTTC. Its translation is CASSQEEGGPETQYF.

The J gene is TRBJ2-3, the V gene TRBV4-1; D may correspond to TRBD1 or TRBD2 (5 bases each). From germline, CDR1 is MGHRA and CDR2 YSYEKL. CDR3 length: 14 residues. Between the trimmed V and J ends, which lost 2 bases and 4 bases, there was a span of 10 bases. CDR3: CASSQTGTSDTQYF. The CDR3 DNA follows: TGCGCCAGCAGCCAAACCGGGACGTCAGATACGCAGTATTTT.